Sequencing of this TCR beta chain was carried out in a study of metastatic and nonmetastatic thyroid tumors. Overall study results and limits: Relative to benign nodules, malignant thyroid tumors were reportedly characterized by significantly elevated TCR beta diversity in blood and tumor.

Ten or more counts support this clone. Its antigen is as yet unknown. In the original processing: A classifier for distant metastasis in papillary thyroid cancer was constructed using CDR3 differences observed across clinicopathological groups. TCRdb re-called the PCR reads through MiXCR. For this entry, the V and J calls and clone size follow TCRdb and not the study's own pipeline. Of 6,500 to 8,000 clones listed, less than 35% were seen once; the top ten hold less than 45%. The germline gives CDR1 DFQATT, CDR2 SNEGSKA (reference sequence). Trimming cost V 5 bases and J 1 base, with 16 bases left between them. The CDR3 runs 15 residues. Among the patients, none had received any treatment before thyroid surgery.

The chain employs TRBV20-1 and TRBJ2-3; the D gene is possibly TRBD1 (8 bases). This TCR derives from a male donor with papillary thyroid cancer or a benign thyroid nodule (not recorded which). Some clones in this sample may be carry-over from other donors' samples. The sample consisted of tumor tissue. CDR3 protein: CSAYRGGRGTDTQYF. The CDR3 coding sequence is TGCAGTGCTTACAGGGGGGGCAGGGGCACAGATACGCAGTATTTT.